Included here is one TCR beta chain sequence, with context. Its cognate antigen is unknown. A much larger clone lies a single base off, so this may be a read error. The CDR3 extends over 14 amino acids. Per germline, CDR1 SQVTM and CDR2 ANQGSEA. V lost 5 bases to trimming and J lost 5 bases, with 16 bases between them. The record originates from a study of T-cell memory formation after mild COVID-19. Overall study findings and caveats: For contracting clones, CD4+ ones sat mainly in CM and EM, CD8+ in EMRA.

5'RACE with constant-segment primers yielded barcoded, UMI-tagged TCR alpha and TCR beta cDNA libraries. One entry per CDR3 protein results from TCRdb running MiXCR on the 5' RACE reads. The top ten clones hold 30% to 45% of a sample with around 99,000 distinct CDR3 sequences, under 15% of them seen once. This sequence originates from a man aged 18 to 30 who had mild COVID-19 (a few samples of this study predate the infection). Cell type and time point are not known. The material sequenced was PBMCs or a T cell subset sorted from them (not recorded which). The V call is TRBV29-1, the J call TRBJ2-1; D is tentatively TRBD1 or TRBD2 (5 bases each). DNA of the CDR3: TGCAGCGTTACGCCCACGGGGCTCGACAATGAGCAGTTCTTC. This sequence encodes CSVTPTGLDNEQFF.